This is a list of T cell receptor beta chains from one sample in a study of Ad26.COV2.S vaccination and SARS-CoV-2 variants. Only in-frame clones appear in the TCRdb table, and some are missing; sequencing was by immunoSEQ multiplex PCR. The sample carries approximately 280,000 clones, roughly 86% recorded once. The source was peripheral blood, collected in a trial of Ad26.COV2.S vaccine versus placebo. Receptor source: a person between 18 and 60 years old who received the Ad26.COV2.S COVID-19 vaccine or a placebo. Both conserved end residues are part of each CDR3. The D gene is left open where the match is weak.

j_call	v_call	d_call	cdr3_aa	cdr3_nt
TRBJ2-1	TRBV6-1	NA	CASSESLRVEQFF	TGTGCCAGCAGTGAAAGTCTAAGGGTCGAGCAGTTCTTC
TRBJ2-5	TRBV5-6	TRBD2	CASSRLAGEETQYF	TGTGCCAGCTCCAGACTAGCGGGAGAAGAGACCCAGTACTTC
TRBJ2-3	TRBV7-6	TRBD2	CASSWGLAGGLVTDTQYF	TGTGCCAGCAGCTGGGGACTAGCGGGGGGGCTGGTCACAGATACGCAGTATTTT
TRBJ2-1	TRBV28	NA	CASRTSLGYNEQFF	TGTGCCAGCAGGACTAGTTTGGGTTACAATGAGCAGTTCTTC
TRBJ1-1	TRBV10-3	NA	CAISATNRWWGNTEAFF	TGTGCCATCAGTGCGACTAATCGGTGGTGGGGGAACACTGAAGCTTTCTTT
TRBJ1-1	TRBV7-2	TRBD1	CASSFGQGATEAFF	TGTGCCAGCAGCTTTGGACAGGGGGCCACTGAAGCTTTCTTT
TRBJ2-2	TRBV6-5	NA	CASSSPGAGELFF	TGTGCCAGCAGTTCCCCGGGTGCCGGGGAGCTGTTTTTT
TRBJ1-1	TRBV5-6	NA	CASSLWGAAEAFF	TGTGCCAGCAGCTTATGGGGCGCGGCTGAAGCTTTCTTT
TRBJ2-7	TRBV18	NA	CASSPSTEPRGAYEQYF	TGTGCCAGCTCACCGTCGACAGAGCCGAGGGGGGCCTACGAGCAGTACTTC
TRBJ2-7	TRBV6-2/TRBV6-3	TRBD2	CASSYSSSGIYEQYF	TGTGCCAGCAGTTACTCGTCTAGCGGGATCTACGAGCAGTACTTC
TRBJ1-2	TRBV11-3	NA	CARPRQGDYGYTF	TGTGCCAGACCCCGGCAGGGAGACTATGGCTACACCTTC
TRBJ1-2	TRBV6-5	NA	CASSSQGSNYGYTF	TGTGCCAGCAGTTCTCAGGGGAGTAACTATGGCTACACCTTC
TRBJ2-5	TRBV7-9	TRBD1	CASSLGDRLGETQYF	TGTGCCAGCAGCTTAGGGGACAGGCTGGGAGAGACCCAGTACTTC
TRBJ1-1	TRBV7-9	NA	CASSLGQLNTEAFF	TGTGCCAGCAGCTTAGGACAACTGAACACTGAAGCTTTCTTT
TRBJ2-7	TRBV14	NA	CASSQDRRDLGEQYF	TGTGCCAGCAGCCAAGACCGGCGGGACCTCGGCGAGCAGTACTTC
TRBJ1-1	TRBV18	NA	CASSPELNTEAFF	TGTGCCAGCTCACCAGAATTGAACACTGAAGCTTTCTTT
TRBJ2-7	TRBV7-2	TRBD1	CASSGAGTGPLEQYF	TGTGCCAGCAGCGGGGCCGGGACAGGGCCCTTGGAGCAGTACTTC
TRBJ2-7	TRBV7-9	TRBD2	CASSLAGGTLNSYEQYF	TGTGCCAGCTCTTTAGCGGGGGGCACACTTAACTCCTACGAGCAGTACTTC
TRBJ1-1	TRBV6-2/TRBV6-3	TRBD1	CASSYIGRGRAFF	TGTGCCAGCAGTTACATAGGCAGGGGGCGAGCTTTCTTT
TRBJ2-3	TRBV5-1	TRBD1	CASSLETGDTDTQYF	TGCGCCAGCAGCTTGGAAACAGGGGACACAGATACGCAGTATTTT
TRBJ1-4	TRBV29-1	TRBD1	CSAGQGAATNEKLFF	TGCAGCGCCGGACAGGGGGCGGCAACTAATGAAAAACTGTTTTTT
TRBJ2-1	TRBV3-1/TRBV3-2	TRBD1	CASSMDRGRSYNEQFF	TGTGCCAGCAGCATGGACAGGGGGCGCTCCTACAATGAGCAGTTCTTC
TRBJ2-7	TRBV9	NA	CASSVGPRAEQYF	TGTGCCAGCAGCGTAGGGCCAAGGGCCGAGCAGTACTTC
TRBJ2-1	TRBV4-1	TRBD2	CASSIRTSGYNEQFF	TGCGCCAGCAGCATACGGACTAGCGGATACAATGAGCAGTTCTTC
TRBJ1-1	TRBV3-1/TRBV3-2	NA	CASSQGSVVTEAFF	TGTGCCAGCAGCCAAGGTTCGGTAGTCACTGAAGCTTTCTTT
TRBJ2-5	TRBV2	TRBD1	CASRMGQQETQYF	TGTGCCAGCAGGATGGGACAGCAAGAGACCCAGTACTTC